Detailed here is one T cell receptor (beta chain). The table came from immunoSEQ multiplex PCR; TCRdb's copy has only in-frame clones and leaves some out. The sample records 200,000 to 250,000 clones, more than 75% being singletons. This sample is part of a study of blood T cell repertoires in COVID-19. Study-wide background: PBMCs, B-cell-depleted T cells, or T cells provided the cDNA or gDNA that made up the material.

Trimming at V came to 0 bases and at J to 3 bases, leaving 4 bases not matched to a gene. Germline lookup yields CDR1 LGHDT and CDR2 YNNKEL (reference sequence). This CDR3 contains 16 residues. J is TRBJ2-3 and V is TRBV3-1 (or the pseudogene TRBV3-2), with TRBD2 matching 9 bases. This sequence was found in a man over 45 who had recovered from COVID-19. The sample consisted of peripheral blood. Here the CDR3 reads CASSQDTSGPTDTQYF. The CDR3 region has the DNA TGTGCCAGCAGCCAAGACACTAGCGGGCCGACAGATACGCAGTATTTT.